This T cell receptor beta chain was observed in a study of regulatory T cells in long-lasting Graves disease. Time point in this sample: newly diagnosed GD, antithyroid drugs for less than 3 months. Preparation of the TCR library used RNA extracted from PBMCs. The CDR3 is 15 residues long. The V gene's germline CDR1 is SGHAT and CDR2 FQNNGV. For this clonotype: Sequence at one end of the junction differs from germline and may be a read error.

Arm-PCR of CDR3 regions and iRepertoire HTBI primers were the basis on which TCR beta libraries were built. MiXCR, applied by TCRdb to the multiplex PCR reads, yields one record per CDR3 protein. The sample records 350,000 to 400,000 distinct CDR3 sequences, around 15% being singletons. These records were also assigned to another study, of T cells in Graves' hyperthyroidism and ophthalmopathy.

This sequence joins TRBV11-2 and TRBJ2-7, with D possibly matching TRBD1 (5 bases). This TCR came from a woman younger than 35 with Graves disease. Sequencing used peripheral blood mononuclear cells (PBMCs), obtained at new diagnosis, from a patient treated with antithyroid drugs. Here the CDR3 reads CASSAGSGWAYDQYF. In nucleotides, the CDR3 is TGTGCCAGCAGCGCCGGCTCAGGGTGGGCCTACGATCAGTACTTC.